The rows below give T cell receptor beta chains drawn from one sample of a study of shared clonotypes between healthy human individuals. TCRdb's table, derived via immunoSEQ multiplex PCR, lists solely in-frame clones and lacks some. The sample records about 980,000 clones, less than 85% being singletons. The sequenced sample was memory CD4+ T cells sorted from blood. These receptors were collected from a man younger than 30 in good health. Both conserved end residues are part of each CDR3. Fields, in order: J gene, D gene, clone size, V gene, CDR3 DNA, CDR3 protein. The D gene is left open where the match is weak. Rows may omit the clone size; those that give it use once, few, many or a size class.

>TRBJ1-5|NA|NA|TRBV19
TGTGCCAGTAGTATTTGGGGAGGACAACTTAGCAATCAGCCCCAGCATTTT
CASSIWGGQLSNQPQHF
>TRBJ1-6|NA|once|TRBV28
TGTGCCAGCAGTTTGGTGACCCTCCACTTT
CASSLVTLHF
>TRBJ2-1|TRBD2|NA|TRBV10-3
TGTGCCATCAGGACTAGCGGGCCTACCAATGAGCAGTTCTTC
CAIRTSGPTNEQFF
>TRBJ1-6|NA|NA|TRBV30
TGTGCCTGGGTACTCCTCAGGGGTTTGACACCCCTCCACTTT
CAWVLLRGLTPLHF
>TRBJ2-2|TRBD2|NA|TRBV27
TGTGCCAGTACTTCAAGCGGGAGTTGGTCCGGGGAGCTGTTTTTT
CASTSSGSWSGELFF
>TRBJ2-7|TRBD2|few|TRBV2
TGTGCCAGCAGTGATGGGGGGAGGGATCGGGGCGAGCAGTACTTC
CASSDGGRDRGEQYF
>TRBJ2-3|TRBD2|NA|TRBV6-1
TGTGCCAGCAGTGTACAAGGACTAGCACATCTAGTGGCAGATACGCAGTATTTT
CASSVQGLAHLVADTQYF
>TRBJ1-3|NA|NA|TRBV7-8
TGTGCCAGCAGCACACAGGGAGGAAGAAACACCATATATTTT
CASSTQGGRNTIYF
>TRBJ1-3|NA|NA|TRBV6-5
TGTGCCAGCAGCTTCGGGACTGCCGGAAACACCATATATTTT
CASSFGTAGNTIYF
>TRBJ1-3|TRBD1|NA|TRBV6-6
TGTGCCAGCAGTTACCAGGGGGCCCCCTCTGGAAACACCATATATTTT
CASSYQGAPSGNTIYF
>TRBJ2-7|TRBD2|few|TRBV28
TGTGCCAGCAGTGGCGGGGGTAGAGGCTACGAGCAGTACTTC
CASSGGGRGYEQYF
>TRBJ2-2|NA|few|TRBV9
TGTGCCAGCAGCGTAGCTGACACCTCACTTTACACCGGGGAGCTGTTTTTT
CASSVADTSLYTGELFF
>TRBJ2-2|NA|NA|TRBV5-4
TGTGCCAGCAGCTTGGCACGAGGGTACGGGGAGCTGTTTTTT
CASSLARGYGELFF
>TRBJ1-3|NA|NA|TRBV7-4
TGTGCCAGCAGCCCCCGGTCCCAAAGGGGAAACACCATATATTTT
CASSPRSQRGNTIYF
>TRBJ2-3|TRBD1|NA|TRBV28
TGTGCCAGCAGTTTAAGGGGGCGGGTCACAGATACGCAGTATTTT
CASSLRGRVTDTQYF
>TRBJ2-5|NA|many|TRBV5-1
TGCGCCAGCAGCAGGCAGGCTAGCGACGAGACCCAGTACTTC
CASSRQASDETQYF
>TRBJ1-2|NA|NA|TRBV11-2
TGTGCCAGCAGCTCCGGCGGACCTGTCGGCTACACCTTC
CASSSGGPVGYTF
>TRBJ1-1|TRBD1|NA|TRBV19
TGTGCCAGTAGCGACAGGGCAGGAAACACTGAAGCTTTCTTT
CASSDRAGNTEAFF
>TRBJ1-1|NA|NA|TRBV10-3
TGTGCCATCAGTGGAGTGACTGAAGCTTTCTTT
CAISGVTEAFF
>TRBJ2-1|NA|few|TRBV5-4
TGTGCCAGCAGCTTGCCTAGCTACTCCTACAATGAGCAGTTCTTC
CASSLPSYSYNEQFF
>TRBJ1-2|NA|few|TRBV30
TGTGCCTGGAGTGGAACGGGTGGCTACACCTTC
CAWSGTGGYTF
>TRBJ2-5|TRBD2|NA|TRBV7-6
TGTGCCAGCAGCTTAATGACTAGCGGGAGCCAAGAGACCCAGTACTTC
CASSLMTSGSQETQYF
>TRBJ2-7|TRBD1|many|TRBV27
TGTGCCAGTAGGGGCCTATCCGGGACAGGGGGCTACGAGCAGTACTTC
CASRGLSGTGGYEQYF
>TRBJ1-1|NA|NA|TRBV29-1
TGCAGCGTGGGACATACCGGCGGTGTGACTGAAGCTTTCTTT
CSVGHTGGVTEAFF
>TRBJ2-3|NA|NA|TRBV18
TGTGCCAGCTCACCTTCATACAGATCCTACACAGATACGCAGTATTTT
CASSPSYRSYTDTQYF
>TRBJ2-7|TRBD1|NA|TRBV28
TGTGCCAGCAGTGACAGGGCCGAGCAGTACTTC
CASSDRAEQYF
>TRBJ2-5|TRBD2|NA|TRBV4-1
TGCGCCAGCAGCCAAGCTCACCTAGCGGGGGGGACCCAGTACTTC
CASSQAHLAGGTQYF